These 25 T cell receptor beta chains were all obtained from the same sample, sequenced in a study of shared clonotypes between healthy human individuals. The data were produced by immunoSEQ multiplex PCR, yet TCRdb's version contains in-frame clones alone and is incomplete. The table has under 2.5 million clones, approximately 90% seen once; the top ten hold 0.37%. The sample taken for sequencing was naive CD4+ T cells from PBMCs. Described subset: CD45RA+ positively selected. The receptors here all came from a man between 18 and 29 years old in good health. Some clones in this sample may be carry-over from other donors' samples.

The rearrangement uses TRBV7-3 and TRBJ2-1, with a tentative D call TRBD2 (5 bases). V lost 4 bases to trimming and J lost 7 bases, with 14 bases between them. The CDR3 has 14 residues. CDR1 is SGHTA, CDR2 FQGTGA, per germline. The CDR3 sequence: CASSSTRSANEQFF. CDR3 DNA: TGTGCCAGCAGCTCAACTCGTAGCGCGAATGAGCAGTTCTTC. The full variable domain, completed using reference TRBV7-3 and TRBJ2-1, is GAGVSQTPSNKVTEKGKYVELRCDPISGHTALYWYRQSLGQGPEFLIYFQGTGAADDSGLPNDRFFAVRPEGSVSTLKIQRTERGDSAVYLCASSSTRSANEQFFGPGTRLTVL.

This chain's CDR3 is CASSPQQETTGELFF. The CDR3 DNA reads as TGTGCCAGCTCACCTCAACAGGAGACCACCGGGGAGCTGTTTTTT. The genes are TRBV18 and TRBJ2-2; D might be TRBD1 (5 bases). V lost 3 bases and J lost 4, with 12 bases in between. The V gene's germline CDR1 is KGHSH and CDR2 LQKENI. CDR3 length: 15 residues. Looking up the rest from reference TRBV18 and TRBJ2-2 gives the full variable domain: NAGVMQNPRHLVRRRGQEARLRCSPMKGHSHVYWYRQLPEEGLKFMVYLQKENIIDESGMPKERFSAEFPKEGPSILRIQQVVRGDSAAYFCASSPQQETTGELFFGEGSRLTVL.

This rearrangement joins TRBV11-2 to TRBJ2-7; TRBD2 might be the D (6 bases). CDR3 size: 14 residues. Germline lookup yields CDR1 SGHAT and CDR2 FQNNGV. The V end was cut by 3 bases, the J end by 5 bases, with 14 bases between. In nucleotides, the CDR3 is TGTGCCAGCAGCTTTGCGGGAACAACCCACGAGCAGTACTTC. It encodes CASSFAGTTHEQYF.

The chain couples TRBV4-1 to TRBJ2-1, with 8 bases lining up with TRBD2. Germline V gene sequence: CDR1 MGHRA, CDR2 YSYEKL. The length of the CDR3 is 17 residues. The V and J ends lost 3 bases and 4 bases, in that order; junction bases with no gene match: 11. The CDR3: CASSHKVAGTGYNEQFF. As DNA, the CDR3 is TGCGCCAGCAGCCACAAAGTAGCGGGAACGGGATACAATGAGCAGTTCTTC.

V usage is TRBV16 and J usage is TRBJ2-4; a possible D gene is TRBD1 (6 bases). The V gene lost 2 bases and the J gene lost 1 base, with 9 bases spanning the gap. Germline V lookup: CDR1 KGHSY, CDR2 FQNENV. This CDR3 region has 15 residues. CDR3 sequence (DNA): TGTGCCAGCAGCCAACCAGACAGGGCCAAAAACATTCAGTACTTC. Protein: CASSQPDRAKNIQYF.

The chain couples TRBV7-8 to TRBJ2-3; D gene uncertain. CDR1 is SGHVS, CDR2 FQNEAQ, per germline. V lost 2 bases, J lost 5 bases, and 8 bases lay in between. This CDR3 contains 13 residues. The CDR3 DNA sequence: TGTGCCAGCAGCTTATTGGGCCGAGATACGCAGTATTTT. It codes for CASSLLGRDTQYF.

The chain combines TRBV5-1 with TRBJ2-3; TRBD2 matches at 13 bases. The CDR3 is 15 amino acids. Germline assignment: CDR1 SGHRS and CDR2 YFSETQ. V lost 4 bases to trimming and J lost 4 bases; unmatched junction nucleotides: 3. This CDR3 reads CASSRTSGSPDTQYF. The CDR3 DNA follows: TGCGCCAGCAGCCGGACTAGCGGGAGCCCAGATACGCAGTATTTT. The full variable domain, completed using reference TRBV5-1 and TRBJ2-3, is KAGVTQTPRYLIKTRGQQVTLSCSPISGHRSVSWYQQTPGQGLQFLFEYFSETQRNKGNFPGRFSGRQFSNSRSEMNVSTLELGDSALYLCASSRTSGSPDTQYFGPGTRLTVL.

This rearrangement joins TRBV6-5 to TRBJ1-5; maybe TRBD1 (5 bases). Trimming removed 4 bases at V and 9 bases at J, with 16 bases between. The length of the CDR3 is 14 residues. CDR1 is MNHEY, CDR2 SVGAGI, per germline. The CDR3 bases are TGTGCCAGCAGTTCAGGGCAAAGGGGAGGGCCCCAGCATTTT. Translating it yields CASSSGQRGGPQHF.

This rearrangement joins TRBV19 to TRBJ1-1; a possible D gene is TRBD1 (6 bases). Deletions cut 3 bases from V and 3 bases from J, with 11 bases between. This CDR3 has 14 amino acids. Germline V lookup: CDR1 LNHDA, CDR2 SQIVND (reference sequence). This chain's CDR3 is CASSIRGTYTEAFF. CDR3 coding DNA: TGTGCCAGTAGTATCCGGGGGACATACACTGAAGCTTTCTTT.

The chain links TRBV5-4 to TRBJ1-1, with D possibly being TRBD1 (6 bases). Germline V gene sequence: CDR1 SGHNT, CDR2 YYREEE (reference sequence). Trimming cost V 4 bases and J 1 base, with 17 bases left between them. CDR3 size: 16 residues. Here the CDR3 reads CASSQITGTPNTEAFF. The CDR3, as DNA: TGTGCCAGCAGCCAAATAACCGGGACACCGAACACTGAAGCTTTCTTT. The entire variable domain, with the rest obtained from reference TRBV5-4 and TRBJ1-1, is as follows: ETGVTQSPTHLIKTRGQQVTLRCSSQSGHNTVSWYQQALGQGPQFIFQYYREEENGRGNFPPRFSGLQFPNYSSELNVNALELDDSALYLCASSQITGTPNTEAFFGQGTRLTVV.

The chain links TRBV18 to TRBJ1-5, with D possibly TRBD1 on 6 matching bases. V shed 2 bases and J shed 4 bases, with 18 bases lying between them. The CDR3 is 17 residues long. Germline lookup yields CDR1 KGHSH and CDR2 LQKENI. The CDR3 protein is CASSPEGTGTYNQPQHF. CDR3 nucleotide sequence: TGTGCCAGCTCACCAGAAGGAACAGGGACATATAATCAGCCCCAGCATTTT.

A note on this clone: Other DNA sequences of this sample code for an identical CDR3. The CDR3, as DNA: TGTGCCAGCAGGTTAGCGGGAGCTTACGAGCAGTACTTC. The encoded protein is CASRLAGAYEQYF. The chain uses TRBV27 and TRBJ2-7; 9 bases match TRBD2. Germline V gene sequence: CDR1 MNHEY, CDR2 SMNVEV (reference sequence). The trim removed 6 bases at V and 4 bases at J, leaving 4 bases unmatched. The CDR3 sequence is 13 residues long.

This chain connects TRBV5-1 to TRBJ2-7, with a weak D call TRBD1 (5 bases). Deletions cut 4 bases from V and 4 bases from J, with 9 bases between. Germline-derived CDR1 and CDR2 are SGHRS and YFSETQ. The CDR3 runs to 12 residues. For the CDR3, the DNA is TGCGCCAGCAGCAATACAGGATACGAGCAGTACTTC. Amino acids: CASSNTGYEQYF.

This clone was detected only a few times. The CDR3 spells CASSLLTGYQPQHF. The DNA for the CDR3 is TGTGCCAGCAGCTTACTAACAGGGTATCAGCCCCAGCATTTT. This rearrangement joins TRBV7-2 to TRBJ1-5; possible D gene TRBD1, 6 bases. CDR1 is SGHTA, CDR2 FQGNSA, per germline. V gave up 2 bases and J gave up 5 bases, with 10 bases separating them. CDR3 length: 14 residues.

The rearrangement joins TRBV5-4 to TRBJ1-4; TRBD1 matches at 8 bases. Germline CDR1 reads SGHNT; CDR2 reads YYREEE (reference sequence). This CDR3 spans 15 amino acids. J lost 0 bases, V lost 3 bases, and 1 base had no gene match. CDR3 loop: CASSSQGATNEKLFF. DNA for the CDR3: TGTGCCAGCAGCTCACAGGGGGCAACTAATGAAAAACTGTTTTTT.

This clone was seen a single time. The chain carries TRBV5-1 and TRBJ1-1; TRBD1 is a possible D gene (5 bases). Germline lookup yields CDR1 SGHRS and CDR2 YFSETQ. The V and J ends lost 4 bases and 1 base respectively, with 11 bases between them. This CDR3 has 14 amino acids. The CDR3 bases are TGCGCCAGCAGCCAAACGAGGGGGAACACTGAAGCTTTCTTT. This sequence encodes CASSQTRGNTEAFF.

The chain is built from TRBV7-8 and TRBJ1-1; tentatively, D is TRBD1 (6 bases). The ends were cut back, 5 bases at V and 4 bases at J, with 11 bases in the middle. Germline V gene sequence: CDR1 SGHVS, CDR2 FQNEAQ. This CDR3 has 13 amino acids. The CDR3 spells CASSGGIGTEAFF. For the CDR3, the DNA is TGTGCCAGCAGCGGGGGCATAGGCACTGAAGCTTTCTTT.

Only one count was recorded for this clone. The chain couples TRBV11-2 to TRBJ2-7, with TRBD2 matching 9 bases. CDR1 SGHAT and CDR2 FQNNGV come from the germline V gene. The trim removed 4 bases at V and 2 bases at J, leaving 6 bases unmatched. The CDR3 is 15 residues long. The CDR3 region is CASSSRLAVAYEQYF. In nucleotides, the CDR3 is TGTGCCAGCAGCTCAAGACTAGCGGTCGCCTACGAGCAGTACTTC.

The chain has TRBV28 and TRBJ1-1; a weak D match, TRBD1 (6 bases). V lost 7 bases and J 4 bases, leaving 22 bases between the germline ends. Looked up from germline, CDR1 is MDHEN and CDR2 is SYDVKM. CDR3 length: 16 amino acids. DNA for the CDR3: TGTGCCAGCAACCTAGGCAGGGGCTCATTGGGCACTGAAGCTTTCTTT. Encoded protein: CASNLGRGSLGTEAFF.

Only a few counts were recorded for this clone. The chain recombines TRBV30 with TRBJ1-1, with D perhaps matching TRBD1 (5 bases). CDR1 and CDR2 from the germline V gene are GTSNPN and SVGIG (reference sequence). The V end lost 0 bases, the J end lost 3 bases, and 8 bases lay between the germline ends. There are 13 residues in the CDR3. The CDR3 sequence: CAWSVTGDTEAFF. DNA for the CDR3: TGTGCCTGGAGTGTAACGGGGGACACTGAAGCTTTCTTT.

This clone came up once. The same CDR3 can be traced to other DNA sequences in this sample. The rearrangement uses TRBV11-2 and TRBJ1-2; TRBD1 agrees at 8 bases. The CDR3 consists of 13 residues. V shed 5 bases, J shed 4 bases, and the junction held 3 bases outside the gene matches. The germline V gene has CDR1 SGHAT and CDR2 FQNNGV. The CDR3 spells CASSLGQGYGYTF. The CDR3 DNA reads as TGTGCCAGCAGCCTCGGACAGGGCTATGGCTACACCTTC. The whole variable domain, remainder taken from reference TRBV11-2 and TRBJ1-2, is EAGVAQSPRYKIIEKRQSVAFWCNPISGHATLYWYQQILGQGPKLLIQFQNNGVVDDSQLPKDRFSAERLKGVDSTLKIQPAKLEDSAVYLCASSLGQGYGYTFGSGTRLTVV.

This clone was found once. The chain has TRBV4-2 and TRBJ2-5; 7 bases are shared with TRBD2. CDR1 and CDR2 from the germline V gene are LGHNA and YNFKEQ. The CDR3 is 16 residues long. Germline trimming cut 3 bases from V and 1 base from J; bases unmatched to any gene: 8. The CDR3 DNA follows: TGTGCCAGCAGCCAGGCCCTAGCGGAGGTCCAAGAGACCCAGTACTTC. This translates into CASSQALAEVQETQYF.

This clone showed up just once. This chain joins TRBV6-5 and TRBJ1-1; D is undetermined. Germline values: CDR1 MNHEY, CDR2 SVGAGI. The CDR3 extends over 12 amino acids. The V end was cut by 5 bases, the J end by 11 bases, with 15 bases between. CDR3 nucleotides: TGTGCCAGCAGTAACACCCGGGTGGAGGCTTTCTTT. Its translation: CASSNTRVEAFF.

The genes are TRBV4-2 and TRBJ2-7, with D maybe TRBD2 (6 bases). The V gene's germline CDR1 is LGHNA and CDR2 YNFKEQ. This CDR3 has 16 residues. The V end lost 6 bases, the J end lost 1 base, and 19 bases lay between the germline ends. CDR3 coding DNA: TGTGCCAGCAGTCGGAAACGGAGGGAGCCTTCCTACGAGCAGTACTTC. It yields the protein CASSRKRREPSYEQYF.

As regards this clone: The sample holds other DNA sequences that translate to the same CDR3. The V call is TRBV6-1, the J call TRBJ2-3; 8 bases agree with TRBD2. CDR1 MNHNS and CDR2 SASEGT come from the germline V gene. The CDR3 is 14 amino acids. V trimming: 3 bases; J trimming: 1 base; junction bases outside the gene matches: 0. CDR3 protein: CASSEREGTDTQYF. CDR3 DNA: TGTGCCAGCAGTGAGCGGGAGGGCACAGATACGCAGTATTTT.